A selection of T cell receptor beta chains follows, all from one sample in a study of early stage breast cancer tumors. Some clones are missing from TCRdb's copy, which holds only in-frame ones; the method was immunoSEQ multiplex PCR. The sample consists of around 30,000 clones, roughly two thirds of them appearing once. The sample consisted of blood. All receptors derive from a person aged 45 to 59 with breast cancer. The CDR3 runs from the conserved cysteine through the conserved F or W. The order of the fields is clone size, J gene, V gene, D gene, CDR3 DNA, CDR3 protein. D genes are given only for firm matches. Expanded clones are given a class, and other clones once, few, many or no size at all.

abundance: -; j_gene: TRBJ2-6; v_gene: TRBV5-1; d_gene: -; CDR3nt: TGCGCCAGCAGCGTGGACAGCTCTGGGGCCAACGTCCTGACTTTC; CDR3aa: CASSVDSSGANVLTF
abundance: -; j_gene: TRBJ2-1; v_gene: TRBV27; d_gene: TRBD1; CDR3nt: TGTGCCAGCATGTCGGGACAGGTCTACAATGAGCAGTTCTTC; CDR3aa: CASMSGQVYNEQFF
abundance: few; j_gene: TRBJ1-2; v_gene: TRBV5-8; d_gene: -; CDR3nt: TGTGCCAGCAGCACAGGGAGGTATGGCTACACCTTC; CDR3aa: CASSTGRYGYTF
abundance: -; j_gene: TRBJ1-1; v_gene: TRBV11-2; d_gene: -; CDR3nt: TGTGCCAGCAGCTCACTGGCAGGATACACTGAAGCTTTCTTT; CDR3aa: CASSSLAGYTEAFF
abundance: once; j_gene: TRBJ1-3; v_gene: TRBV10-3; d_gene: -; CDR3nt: TGTGCCATCAGGTCTCAGGACTCTGGAAACACCATATATTTT; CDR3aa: CAIRSQDSGNTIYF
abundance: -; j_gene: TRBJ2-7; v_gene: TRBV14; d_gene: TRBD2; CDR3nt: TGTGCCAGCAGCCAAGCGGGACTAGCGGGAGGTCGCACCATCTCCTACGAGCAGTACTTC; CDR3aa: CASSQAGLAGGRTISYEQYF
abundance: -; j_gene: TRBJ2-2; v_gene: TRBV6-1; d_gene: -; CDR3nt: TGTGCCAGCAGCCAGGGACCCACCGGGGAGCTGTTTTTT; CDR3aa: CASSQGPTGELFF
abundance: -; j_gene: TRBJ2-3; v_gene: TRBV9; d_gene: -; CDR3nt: TGTGCCAGCAGCGTAGCTGGGGGTGCCGATACGCAGTATTTT; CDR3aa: CASSVAGGADTQYF
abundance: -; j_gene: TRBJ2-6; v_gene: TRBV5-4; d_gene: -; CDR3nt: TGCGCCAGCAGCGGGCAGCCTTGGAGCTCTGGGGCCAACGTCCTGACTTTC; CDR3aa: CASSGQPWSSGANVLTF
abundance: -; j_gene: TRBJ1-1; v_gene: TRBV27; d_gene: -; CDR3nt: TGTGCCAGCAGTTTTCATGCCCCGAACACTGAAGCTTTCTTT; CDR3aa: CASSFHAPNTEAFF
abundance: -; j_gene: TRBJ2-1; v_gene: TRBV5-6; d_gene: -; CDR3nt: TGTGCCAGCAGCTCCTTCTTCGGAGGTGAGCAGTTCTTC; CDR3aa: CASSSFFGGEQFF
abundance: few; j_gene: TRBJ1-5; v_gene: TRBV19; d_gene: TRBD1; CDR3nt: TGTGCCAGTAGTACCCAACAGGGGGGGGTGCCCCAGCATTTT; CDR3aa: CASSTQQGGVPQHF
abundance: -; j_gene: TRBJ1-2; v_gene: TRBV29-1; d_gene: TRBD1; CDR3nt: TGCAGCGTGGATAGGACAGGGGATAGGGGCTACACCTTC; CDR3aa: CSVDRTGDRGYTF
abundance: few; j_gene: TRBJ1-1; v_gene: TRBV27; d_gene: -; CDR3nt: TGTGCCAGCAGTTTACGACGACAGGACGACACTGAAGCTTTCTTT; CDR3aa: CASSLRRQDDTEAFF
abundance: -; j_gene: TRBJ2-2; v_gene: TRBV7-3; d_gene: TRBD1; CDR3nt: TGTGCCAGCAGCCCGGGACAGGGTCGCACCGGGGAGCTGTTTTTT; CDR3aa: CASSPGQGRTGELFF
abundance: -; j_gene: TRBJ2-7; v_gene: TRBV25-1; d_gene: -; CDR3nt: TGTGCCAGCAGTGATGCTGGGGGTACCTACGAGCAGTACTTC; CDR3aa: CASSDAGGTYEQYF
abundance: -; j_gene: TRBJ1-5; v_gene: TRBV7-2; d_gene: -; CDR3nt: TGTGCCAGCAGCTTAGGTTCGCCCAGGGACAATCAGCCCCAGCATTTT; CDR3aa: CASSLGSPRDNQPQHF
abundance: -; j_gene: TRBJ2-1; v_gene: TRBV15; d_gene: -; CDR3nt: TGTGCCACCAGCAGCCAGACCGGCAATGAGCAGTTCTTC; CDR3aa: CATSSQTGNEQFF
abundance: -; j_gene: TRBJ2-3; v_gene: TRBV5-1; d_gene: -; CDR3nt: TGCGCCAGCAGCTTGTCAGATACGCAGTATTTT; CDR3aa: CASSLSDTQYF
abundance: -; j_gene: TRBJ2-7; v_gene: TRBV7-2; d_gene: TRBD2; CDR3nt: TGTGCCAGTCGACTAGCTCGGGACTACGAGCAGTACTTC; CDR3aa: CASRLARDYEQYF
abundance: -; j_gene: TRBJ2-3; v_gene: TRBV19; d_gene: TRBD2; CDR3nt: TGTGCCAGTAGTACCGGGACTAGCAGAAGCACAGATACGCAGTATTTT; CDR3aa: CASSTGTSRSTDTQYF
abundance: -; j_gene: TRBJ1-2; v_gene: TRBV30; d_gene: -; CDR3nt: TGTGCCTGGAGCCCGGGTCCTCCCTATGGCTACACCTTC; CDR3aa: CAWSPGPPYGYTF
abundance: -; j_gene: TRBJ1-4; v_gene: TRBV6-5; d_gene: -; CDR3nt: TGTGCCAGCAACCACGGTGAAAAACTGTTTTTT; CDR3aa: CASNHGEKLFF
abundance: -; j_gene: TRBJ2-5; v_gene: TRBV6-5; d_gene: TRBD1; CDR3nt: TGTGCCAGCGCCGACAGGGGGTATTCAGAGACCCAGTACTTC; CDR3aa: CASADRGYSETQYF
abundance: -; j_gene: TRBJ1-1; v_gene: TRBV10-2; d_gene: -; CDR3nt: TGCGCCAGCACCCAACCGGGGGGGAACACTGAAGCTTTCTTT; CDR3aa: CASTQPGGNTEAFF